These T cell receptor beta chains were read from a single sample in a study of cytomegalovirus exposure and HLA in healthy donors. Using immunoSEQ multiplex PCR, the repertoire was profiled, and TCRdb retains in-frame clones only, with some absent. The table includes more than 90,000 clones, around 70% detected once. Sequencing was carried out using PBMCs. These receptors originate from a middle-aged man in good health and CMV-seronegative. CDR3s include the opening cysteine and the closing phenylalanine or tryptophan. A D gene is named only where the DNA matches it firmly. Clone size is shown for a subset of rows, as once, few, many or a class of expanded clone.

d_gene: -; v_gene: TRBV15; abundance: -; j_gene: TRBJ2-3; CDR3aa: CATSRDGRTATSTDTQYF; CDR3nt: TGTGCCACCAGCAGAGATGGTCGGACTGCAACTAGCACAGATACGCAGTATTTT
d_gene: -; v_gene: TRBV4-3; abundance: -; j_gene: TRBJ2-1; CDR3aa: CASSQDREYEGEQFF; CDR3nt: TGCGCCAGCAGCCAAGATCGAGAATATGAGGGTGAGCAGTTCTTC
d_gene: -; v_gene: TRBV28; abundance: -; j_gene: TRBJ1-4; CDR3aa: CASSPGGGEWQKLFF; CDR3nt: TGTGCCAGCAGTCCCGGTGGGGGGGAGTGGCAAAAACTGTTTTTT
d_gene: TRBD2; v_gene: TRBV5-4; abundance: -; j_gene: TRBJ2-3; CDR3aa: CASREAGGWDTQYF; CDR3nt: TGTGCCAGCAGGGAAGCGGGAGGGTGGGATACGCAGTATTTT
d_gene: -; v_gene: TRBV19; abundance: -; j_gene: TRBJ1-1; CDR3aa: CASRDAGISWTEAFF; CDR3nt: TGTGCCAGTAGAGACGCAGGGATTTCGTGGACTGAAGCTTTCTTT
d_gene: TRBD1; v_gene: TRBV30; abundance: -; j_gene: TRBJ1-2; CDR3aa: CAWSGQGYGYTF; CDR3nt: TGTGCCTGGAGCGGACAGGGCTATGGCTACACCTTC
d_gene: -; v_gene: TRBV2; abundance: once; j_gene: TRBJ2-2; CDR3aa: CASSWDTYTGELFF; CDR3nt: TGTGCCAGCAGTTGGGACACCTACACCGGGGAGCTGTTTTTT
d_gene: -; v_gene: TRBV6-6; abundance: -; j_gene: TRBJ1-1; CDR3aa: CAANSQMNTEAFF; CDR3nt: TGTGCCGCCAACTCACAGATGAACACTGAAGCTTTCTTT
d_gene: TRBD2; v_gene: TRBV10-3; abundance: -; j_gene: TRBJ2-3; CDR3aa: CASETSGSADTQYF; CDR3nt: TGTGCCAGCGAGACTAGCGGGAGCGCAGATACGCAGTATTTT
d_gene: TRBD2; v_gene: TRBV9; abundance: few; j_gene: TRBJ2-1; CDR3aa: CASSGRDYNEQFF; CDR3nt: TGTGCCAGCAGTGGGAGGGATTACAATGAGCAGTTCTTC
d_gene: TRBD1; v_gene: TRBV29-1; abundance: -; j_gene: TRBJ1-3; CDR3aa: CSVASPDRESGNTIYF; CDR3nt: TGCAGCGTTGCCTCACCGGACAGGGAATCTGGAAACACCATATATTTT
d_gene: TRBD2; v_gene: TRBV9; abundance: -; j_gene: TRBJ2-3; CDR3aa: CASSIAGALTDTQYF; CDR3nt: TGTGCCAGCAGTATAGCGGGGGCCCTCACAGATACGCAGTATTTT
d_gene: -; v_gene: TRBV9; abundance: few; j_gene: TRBJ2-3; CDR3aa: CASSPTRLDTQYF; CDR3nt: TGTGCCAGCAGCCCCACTCGCTTAGATACGCAGTATTTT
d_gene: -; v_gene: TRBV29-1; abundance: -; j_gene: TRBJ2-3; CDR3aa: CSGKGSTDTQYF; CDR3nt: TGCAGCGGGAAGGGGAGCACAGATACGCAGTATTTT
d_gene: -; v_gene: TRBV7-2; abundance: -; j_gene: TRBJ2-7; CDR3aa: CASSLIRGEQYF; CDR3nt: TGTGCCAGCAGCTTAATCCGGGGCGAGCAGTACTTC
d_gene: TRBD1; v_gene: TRBV4-1; abundance: few; j_gene: TRBJ1-3; CDR3aa: CASSQWGQPSGNTIYF; CDR3nt: TGCGCCAGCAGCCAATGGGGACAGCCGTCTGGAAACACCATATATTTT
d_gene: TRBD1; v_gene: TRBV5-6; abundance: few; j_gene: TRBJ1-5; CDR3aa: CASSPGGAQPQHF; CDR3nt: TGTGCCAGCAGTCCAGGGGGCGCACAGCCCCAGCATTTT
d_gene: -; v_gene: TRBV7-2; abundance: -; j_gene: TRBJ2-5; CDR3aa: CASSLVGPGETQYF; CDR3nt: TGTGCCAGCAGCCTGGTCGGGCCGGGGGAGACCCAGTACTTC
d_gene: -; v_gene: TRBV2; abundance: -; j_gene: TRBJ2-5; CDR3aa: CASSNRDSFLGFQETQYF; CDR3nt: TGTGCCAGCAGCAACCGGGACTCCTTCCTCGGGTTCCAAGAGACCCAGTACTTC
d_gene: -; v_gene: TRBV5-1; abundance: -; j_gene: TRBJ1-2; CDR3aa: CASSLVSGHGAYGYTF; CDR3nt: TGCGCCAGCAGCTTGGTGTCGGGACACGGGGCCTATGGCTACACCTTC
d_gene: TRBD1; v_gene: TRBV15; abundance: -; j_gene: TRBJ1-4; CDR3aa: CATSRDLRAGGSEKLFF; CDR3nt: TGTGCCACCAGCAGAGATCTTAGGGCAGGGGGGAGTGAAAAACTGTTTTTT
d_gene: -; v_gene: TRBV20-1; abundance: -; j_gene: TRBJ2-7; CDR3aa: CSARYGEQYF; CDR3nt: TGCAGTGCTAGATACGGGGAGCAGTACTTC
d_gene: -; v_gene: TRBV30; abundance: few; j_gene: TRBJ2-1; CDR3aa: CAWSTYSQFF; CDR3nt: TGTGCCTGGAGTACTTACTCTCAGTTCTTC
d_gene: -; v_gene: TRBV4-3; abundance: -; j_gene: TRBJ2-3; CDR3aa: CASSHRGGPEDTQYF; CDR3nt: TGCGCCAGCAGTCATCGCGGAGGGCCAGAGGATACGCAGTATTTT
d_gene: -; v_gene: TRBV2; abundance: -; j_gene: TRBJ1-5; CDR3aa: CASSELSAKGPGRFHQPQHF; CDR3nt: TGTGCCAGCAGTGAACTCTCAGCCAAAGGTCCAGGGCGGTTTCATCAGCCCCAGCATTTT
d_gene: -; v_gene: TRBV5-1; abundance: -; j_gene: TRBJ2-7; CDR3aa: CASSLGAGPPSYEQYF; CDR3nt: TGCGCCAGCAGCTTGGGGGCAGGGCCCCCGTCCTACGAGCAGTACTTC
d_gene: TRBD1; v_gene: TRBV5-1; abundance: few; j_gene: TRBJ1-2; CDR3aa: CASSSGTGITYGYTF; CDR3nt: TGCGCCAGCAGCTCTGGGACAGGGATAACCTATGGCTACACCTTC
d_gene: TRBD1; v_gene: TRBV7-3; abundance: -; j_gene: TRBJ2-7; CDR3aa: CASSLPGQDPYF; CDR3nt: TGTGCCAGCAGCTTACCGGGACAGGATCCGTACTTC
d_gene: TRBD2; v_gene: TRBV6-7; abundance: few; j_gene: TRBJ2-5; CDR3aa: CASSPGASGRQRETQYF; CDR3nt: TGTGCCAGCAGCCCCGGGGCTAGCGGGAGGCAACGAGAGACCCAGTACTTC
d_gene: TRBD2; v_gene: TRBV5-4; abundance: -; j_gene: TRBJ2-5; CDR3aa: CASSWDYSTQETQYF; CDR3nt: TGTGCCAGCAGCTGGGACTACAGCACTCAAGAGACCCAGTACTTC
d_gene: -; v_gene: TRBV29-1; abundance: -; j_gene: TRBJ2-7; CDR3aa: CSVSRGFEGSYEQYF; CDR3nt: TGCAGCGTTTCCAGGGGATTCGAAGGATCCTACGAGCAGTACTTC
d_gene: TRBD1; v_gene: TRBV6-1; abundance: -; j_gene: TRBJ1-6; CDR3aa: CASSVGTGDSPLHF; CDR3nt: TGTGCCAGCAGTGTGGGGACAGGGGATTCACCCCTCCACTTT
d_gene: TRBD1; v_gene: TRBV27; abundance: -; j_gene: TRBJ2-5; CDR3aa: CASSSFGTGGYQETQYF; CDR3nt: TGTGCCAGCAGTTCCTTCGGGACAGGGGGGTACCAAGAGACCCAGTACTTC
d_gene: -; v_gene: TRBV7-9; abundance: -; j_gene: TRBJ2-7; CDR3aa: CASSLVLSYEQYF; CDR3nt: TGTGCCAGCAGCTTAGTCCTCTCCTACGAGCAGTACTTC
d_gene: TRBD2; v_gene: TRBV6-1; abundance: few; j_gene: TRBJ2-3; CDR3aa: CASRGLAGGADTQYF; CDR3nt: TGTGCCAGCAGGGGACTAGCGGGGGGGGCAGATACGCAGTATTTT
d_gene: -; v_gene: TRBV28; abundance: few; j_gene: TRBJ1-5; CDR3aa: CASSNIRGAGQPQHF; CDR3nt: TGTGCCAGCAGTAATATCCGTGGGGCGGGGCAGCCCCAGCATTTT
d_gene: TRBD1; v_gene: TRBV7-9; abundance: -; j_gene: TRBJ1-1; CDR3aa: CASSGRQGYTEAFF; CDR3nt: TGTGCCAGCAGCGGCCGACAGGGTTACACTGAAGCTTTCTTT